This T cell receptor beta chain was obtained from a study of T cell repertoires in cytomegalovirus infection. Study at large: It was the public TCR beta signatures that indicated both CMV infection and matching HLA type.

In TCRdb, the reads were re-called with MiXCR into one record per CDR3 protein. Among approximately 990,000 distinct CDR3 sequences listed, approximately 30% were seen once. V was trimmed by 6 bases and J by 7 bases, leaving 13 bases between them. The CDR3 length is 13 residues. The germline gives CDR1 ENHRY, CDR2 SYGVKD. Concerning this clonotype: Its target is not known.

The clonotype originates from a human donor in good health (CMV status not recorded). Some clones in this sample may be carry-over from other donors' samples. The sample was cultured CD8+ T cells from PBMCs, taken from culture after CMV antigen stimulation. V usage is TRBV10-3 and J usage is TRBJ2-1; D unresolved. CDR3 amino acids: CAIRLTTGNEQFF. The CDR3 coding sequence is TGTGCCATCAGACTCACTACCGGTAATGAGCAGTTCTTC.